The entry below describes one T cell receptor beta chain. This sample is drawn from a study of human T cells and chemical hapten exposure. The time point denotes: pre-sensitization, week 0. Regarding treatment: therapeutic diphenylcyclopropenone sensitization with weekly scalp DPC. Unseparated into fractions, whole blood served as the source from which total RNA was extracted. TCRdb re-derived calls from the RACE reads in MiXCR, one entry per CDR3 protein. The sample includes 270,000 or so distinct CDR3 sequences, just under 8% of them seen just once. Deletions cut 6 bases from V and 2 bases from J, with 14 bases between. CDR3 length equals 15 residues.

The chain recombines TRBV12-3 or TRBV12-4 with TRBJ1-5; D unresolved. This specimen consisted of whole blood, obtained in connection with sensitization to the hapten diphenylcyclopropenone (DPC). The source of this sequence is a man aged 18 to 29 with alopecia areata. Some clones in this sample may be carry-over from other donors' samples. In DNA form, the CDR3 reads TGTGCCAGCAGCCCATCCGCGCAGGGCAATCAGCCCCAGCATTTT. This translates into CASSPSAQGNQPQHF.